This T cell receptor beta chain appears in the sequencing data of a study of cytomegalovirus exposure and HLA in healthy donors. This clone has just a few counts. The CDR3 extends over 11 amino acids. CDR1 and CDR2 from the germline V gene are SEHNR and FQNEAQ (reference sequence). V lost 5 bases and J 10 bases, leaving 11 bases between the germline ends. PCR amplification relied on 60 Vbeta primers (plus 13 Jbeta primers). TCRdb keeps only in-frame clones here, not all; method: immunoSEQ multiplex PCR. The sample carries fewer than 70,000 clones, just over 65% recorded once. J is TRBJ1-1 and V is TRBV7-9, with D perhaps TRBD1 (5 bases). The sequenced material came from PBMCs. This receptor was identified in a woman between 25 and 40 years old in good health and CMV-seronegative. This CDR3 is CASSPLRGAFF. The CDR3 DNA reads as TGTGCCAGCAGCCCCCTTAGGGGAGCTTTCTTT. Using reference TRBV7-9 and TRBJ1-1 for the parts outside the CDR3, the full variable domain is DTGVSQNPRHKITKRGQNVTFRCDPISEHNRLYWYRQTLGQGPEFLTYFQNEAQLEKSRLLSDRFSAERPKGSFSTLEIQRTEQGDSAMYLCASSPLRGAFFGQGTRLTVV.